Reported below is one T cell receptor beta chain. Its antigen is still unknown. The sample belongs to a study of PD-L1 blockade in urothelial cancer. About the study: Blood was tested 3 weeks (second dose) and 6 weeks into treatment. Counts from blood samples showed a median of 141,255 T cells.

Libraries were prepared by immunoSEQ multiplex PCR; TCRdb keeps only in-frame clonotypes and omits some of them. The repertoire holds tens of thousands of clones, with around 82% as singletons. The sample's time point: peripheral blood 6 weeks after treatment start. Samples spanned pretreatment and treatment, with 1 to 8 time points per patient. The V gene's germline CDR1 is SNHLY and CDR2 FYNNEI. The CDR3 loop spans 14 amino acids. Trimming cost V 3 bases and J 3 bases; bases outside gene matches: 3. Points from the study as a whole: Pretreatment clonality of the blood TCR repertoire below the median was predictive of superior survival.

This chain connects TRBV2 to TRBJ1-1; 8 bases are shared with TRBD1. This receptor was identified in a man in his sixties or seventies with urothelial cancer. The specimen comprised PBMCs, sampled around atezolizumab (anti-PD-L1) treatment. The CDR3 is CASSDGQGDTEAFF. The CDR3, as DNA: TGTGCCAGCAGTGACGGACAGGGAGACACTGAAGCTTTCTTT.